Listed below are T cell receptor beta chains from one sample, sequenced in a study of T cells in Graves' hyperthyroidism and ophthalmopathy. Via MiXCR, TCRdb re-called the multiplex PCR reads, giving one row per CDR3 protein. Of a few hundred thousand distinct CDR3 sequences in the sample, around 13% are singletons; the top ten hold about 5%. Sequencing was done on a sample of blood. The source of these receptors is a woman aged 18 to 35 with Graves' hyperthyroidism. The CDR3 runs from the conserved cysteine through the conserved F or W.

CDR3 protein	V gene	J gene
CAWSEWNTEAFF	TRBV30	TRBJ1-1
CASRQRESFLEQFF	TRBV12-3/TRBV12-4	TRBJ2-1
CASSFGLRTDNSPLHF	TRBV9	TRBJ1-6
CASSWDRGRGYTF	TRBV28	TRBJ1-2
CAGSHRQGRFYGYTF	TRBV28	TRBJ1-2
CASSLLPFPDTQYF	TRBV28	TRBJ2-3
CASSLGGWGEKLFF	TRBV12-3/TRBV12-4	TRBJ1-4
CSARGTSGIREQFF	TRBV20-1	TRBJ2-1
CASSSMFNYGYTF	TRBV5-1	TRBJ1-2
CASSYRGGPYEQYF	TRBV6-5	TRBJ2-7
CASSPSGIRDEQYF	TRBV3-1	TRBJ2-7
CSVDRENTGELFF	TRBV29-1	TRBJ2-2
CASTKAGALTEQFF	TRBV6-2/TRBV6-3	TRBJ2-1
CASRGAGTEAFF	TRBV5-1	TRBJ1-1
CSARDPGLAGGMTDTQYF	TRBV20-1	TRBJ2-3
CASRDRDNGSPLHF	TRBV28	TRBJ1-6
CASSARTGRYSNQPQHF	TRBV7-2	TRBJ1-5
CSVPGSSYNEQFF	TRBV29-1	TRBJ2-1
CASSYLLAGSGPHIRFF	TRBV6-2/TRBV6-3	TRBJ2-1
CASSEIQNSPLHF	TRBV6-1	TRBJ1-6
CASSYGRSSSGELFF	TRBV6-5	TRBJ2-2
CASRTGLAGSRSYNEQFF	TRBV12-3/TRBV12-4	TRBJ2-1
CASSLYSGADIQYF	TRBV28	TRBJ2-4
CASSVASGTYEQYF	TRBV19	TRBJ2-7
CSVEDPARSSYNEQFF	TRBV29-1	TRBJ2-1
CAWMRVRLDEQYF	TRBV30	TRBJ2-7
CASSPRQGGSYEQYF	TRBV28	TRBJ2-7
CSAKERWKNIQYF	TRBV20-1	TRBJ2-4
CASSLPTSGRYNEQFF	TRBV5-1	TRBJ2-1
CACQTSGSTEAFF	TRBV30	TRBJ1-1
CASSSPDRAETQYF	TRBV12-3/TRBV12-4	TRBJ2-5
CASSSYRGSRSEAFF	TRBV27	TRBJ1-1
CASSLARSQETQYF	TRBV27	TRBJ2-5
CASSGGKSYKQYF	TRBV5-6	TRBJ2-7
CASSRPPGSDNEQFF	TRBV5-6	TRBJ2-1